This entry lists 2 T cell receptor beta chains sequenced from one sample in a study of vaccination effects on CD4 cells after COVID-19. Under the ViraFEST assay, PBMC were stimulated with viral peptide pools so that antigen-specific CD4+ T cells expanded. Sequencing was performed afterwards. Culture lasted 10 days before CD4+ T cell isolation. PCR showed that the person got SARS-CoV-2 infection at some point between March and December 2020. These receptors have no identified antigens. Measured with immunoSEQ multiplex PCR; TCRdb has only the in-frame clones, and not every one. The sample shows around 53,000 clones, around 82% of them seen only once. Sample: CD4+ T cells from PBMCs cultured with HIV peptides, taken before COVID-19 vaccination. Described subset: HIV-1 Nef peptide pool negative control/reference culture. The receptors derive from a human donor who had a prior SARS-CoV-2 infection.

The chain combines TRBV18 with TRBJ2-3; 7 bases are a match to TRBD1. Germline V gene sequence: CDR1 KGHSH, CDR2 LQKENI. The CDR3 has 15 residues. Germline trimming cut 6 bases from V and 3 bases from J; bases unmatched to any gene: 9. CDR3 nucleotide sequence: TGTGCCAGCTCGCGCGACAGGGTTGGAACAGATACGCAGTATTTT. Translated, it gives CASSRDRVGTDTQYF.

The chain recombines TRBV19 with TRBJ1-5; no clear D gene. The CDR3 is made up of 14 amino acids. The germline V and J ends were trimmed by 5 bases and 3 bases, with 11 bases remaining between them. Germline loops: CDR1 LNHDA, CDR2 SQIVND (reference sequence). Here the CDR3 reads CASSLGRDNQPQHF. In DNA, the CDR3 is TGTGCCAGTAGTCTCGGACGGGACAATCAGCCCCAGCATTTT.